Listed below are T cell receptor beta chains from one sample, sequenced in a study of T cells in Graves' hyperthyroidism and ophthalmopathy. From the multiplex PCR reads, TCRdb called clonotypes with MiXCR, one entry per CDR3 protein. In the table there are a few hundred thousand distinct CDR3 sequences, over 12% of which are singletons. Sequenced input: blood. Receptors originate from a woman between 45 and 60 years old with Graves' hyperthyroidism that later progressed to Graves' ophthalmopathy. Both conserved end residues are part of each CDR3. The D gene is left open where the match is weak. Clone size is stated in some rows and not others, as once, few, many or a class when expanded.

j_call	v_call	clone_size	d_call	cdr3_nt	cdr3_aa
TRBJ1-2	TRBV2	many	.	TGTGCCAGCAGTCTACAGGGAAAAGCAAACTATGGCTACACCTTC	CASSLQGKANYGYTF
TRBJ2-2	TRBV12-3/TRBV12-4	many	.	TGTGCCAGCAGACCAAACAGGTTTGCCGGGGAGCTGTTTTTT	CASRPNRFAGELFF
TRBJ2-5	TRBV24-1	many	TRBD2	TGTGCCACCAGTGCCCCCCAGCGAGCGGGAGCCCCCCCAGAGACCCAGTACTTC	CATSAPQRAGAPPETQYF
TRBJ2-1	TRBV29-1	many	TRBD2	TGCAGCGTTGTTCGTCTAGCGGGAGGAGCCGAGCAGTTCTTC	CSVVRLAGGAEQFF
TRBJ1-2	TRBV19	many	.	TGTGCCAGTAGTAAAGGCATCGAGGGTGGCTACACCTTC	CASSKGIEGGYTF
TRBJ2-5	TRBV27	many	TRBD2	TGTGCCAGCAGTCCCTACTGGGACAGCTTAGCGGGAGTCGGGGAGACCCAGTACTTC	CASSPYWDSLAGVGETQYF
TRBJ2-1	TRBV7-2	once	TRBD2	TGTGCCAGCAGCTTAGACCTCCTAGCGGGAGGGGTATACAATGAGCAGTTCTTC	CASSLDLLAGGVYNEQFF
TRBJ1-4	TRBV25-1	.	.	TGTGCCAGCAGTGACAGGGCTGGTGAAAAACTGTTTTTT	CASSDRAGEKLFF
TRBJ2-1	TRBV6-2/TRBV6-3	many	.	TGTGCCAGCAGTAGATCCTACAATGAGCAGTTCTTC	CASSRSYNEQFF
TRBJ2-7	TRBV3-1	.	.	TGTGCCAGCAGCCAGTTCGACAGTTTCAAGCAGTACTTC	CASSQFDSFKQYF
TRBJ1-1	TRBV20-1	many	TRBD1	TGCAGTGCTAGGGGGGACAGGGGCCACACTGAAGCTTTCTTT	CSARGDRGHTEAFF
TRBJ1-6	TRBV9	few	TRBD1	TGTGCCAGCAGCCTGGGACAGCATAATTCACCCCTCCACTTT	CASSLGQHNSPLHF
TRBJ2-7	TRBV5-1	many	.	TGCGCCAGCAGAAGGCAAGAGGACGAGCAGTACTTC	CASRRQEDEQYF
TRBJ2-4	TRBV7-3	.	.	TGTGCCAGCAGCCGAGGGGGGGCTTACGACATTCAGTACTTC	CASSRGGAYDIQYF
TRBJ2-7	TRBV20-1	many	TRBD2	TGCAGTGCTAGAGATCCGGGGGGGGCGACTTACGAGCAGTACTTC	CSARDPGGATYEQYF
TRBJ1-5	TRBV30	few	TRBD1	TGTGCCTGGAGTCCCGACAGGGAACAGCCCCAGCATTTT	CAWSPDREQPQHF
TRBJ2-3	TRBV2	many	TRBD2	TGTGCCAGCACTATACTAGCGGGAGTAGGAGATACGCAGTATTTT	CASTILAGVGDTQYF
TRBJ2-5	TRBV5-1	.	TRBD2	TGCACCAGCAGCTCCGGACTAGCGGGAGGGCCGGGGCAGGAGACCCAGTACTTC	CTSSSGLAGGPGQETQYF
TRBJ2-2	TRBV7-9	.	TRBD2	TGTGCCAGCAGCTTATCCCCGGGACTAGCGGCGAACACCGGGGAGCTGTTTTTT	CASSLSPGLAANTGELFF
TRBJ1-1	TRBV6-1	many	TRBD1	TGTGCCACCCCTCGACAGGGGGGGATGAACACTGAAGCTTTCTTT	CATPRQGGMNTEAFF
TRBJ1-4	TRBV29-1	.	TRBD1	TGCAGCGTTGACACAGGGGTGGGAGCAACTAATGAAAAACTGTTTTTT	CSVDTGVGATNEKLFF
TRBJ2-5	TRBV5-1	many	TRBD1	TGCGCCAGCATGGAGATCCCGACAGGGGGCGGAGAGACCCAGTACTTC	CASMEIPTGGGETQYF
TRBJ2-1	TRBV14	.	.	TGTGCCAGCAGCCAAGGAGGAGGCGCCGCAGGGCTCAATGAGCAGTTCTTC	CASSQGGGAAGLNEQFF
TRBJ1-1	TRBV6-2/TRBV6-3	.	.	TGTGCCAGCAGTTACAGTGGGAACACTGAAGCTCTCTTT	CASSYSGNTEALF
TRBJ2-5	TRBV9	many	.	TGTGCCAGCAGCGTAGATTGGGAGACGGGCCAAGAGACCCAGTACTTC	CASSVDWETGQETQYF
TRBJ1-1	TRBV3-1	many	.	TGTGCCAGCAGCCAAGGGGGGGCCCACACTGAAGCTTTCTTT	CASSQGGAHTEAFF
TRBJ2-1	TRBV28	many	TRBD2	TGTGCCAGCAGAATAGCGGGAGGGGTTTACAATGAGCAGTTCTTC	CASRIAGGVYNEQFF
TRBJ2-7	TRBV3-1	many	.	TGTGCCAGCAGCCCTCCGGCCACCGGCGAGCAGTACTTC	CASSPPATGEQYF
TRBJ2-5	TRBV20-1	many	.	TGCAGTGCCGAACCCTCTACAGGGATCTCGTACTTC	CSAEPSTGISYF
TRBJ2-5	TRBV2	many	TRBD1	TGTGCCAGCAGTGGGGACAGGGCAGAGACCCAGTACTTC	CASSGDRAETQYF
TRBJ2-5	TRBV11-2	.	TRBD2	TGTGCCAGCAGGCCAACTAGCGGGAGGCATCAAGAGACCCAGTACTTC	CASRPTSGRHQETQYF
TRBJ1-4	TRBV7-2	many	.	TGTGCCAGCAGCTTATCAGGGCCGGAGACTAATGAAAAACTGTTTTTT	CASSLSGPETNEKLFF
TRBJ1-4	TRBV20-1	few	TRBD1	TGCAGTGCTCCCCGGGCAGGGGGGCCTGAAAAACTGTTTTTT	CSAPRAGGPEKLFF
TRBJ2-2	TRBV5-1	many	.	TGCGCCAGCAGCCTGGAGGTCTCGAACACCGGGGAGCTGTTTTTT	CASSLEVSNTGELFF
TRBJ2-1	TRBV5-1	many	TRBD2	TGCGCCAGCAGCTTCAACTTGCTAGCGGGCTCCTACAATGAGCAGTTCTTC	CASSFNLLAGSYNEQFF
TRBJ1-2	TRBV3-1	many	.	TGTGCCAGCAGCCAAGGGGCAGGGCATGACTACACCTTC	CASSQGAGHDYTF
TRBJ2-7	TRBV20-1	many	TRBD2	TGCAGTGCTAGAGATTGGGCTAGCGGTTCCTACGAGCAGTACTTC	CSARDWASGSYEQYF
TRBJ2-7	TRBV11-2	many	TRBD2	TGTGCCAGCAGCTTCCTCCCGGGACTAGCGGGAGCACTTCTCGAGCAGTACTTC	CASSFLPGLAGALLEQYF
TRBJ2-7	TRBV10-3	many	.	TGTGCCATCAGTGTTGGAGGGGGTTCCGAGCAGTACTTC	CAISVGGGSEQYF
TRBJ2-5	TRBV7-8	many	.	TGTGCCAGCATCACATTTGGGAAAGAGACCCAGTACTTC	CASITFGKETQYF
TRBJ2-5	TRBV2	once	.	TGTGCCAGCAGTGCCCCCAGACAGGCGCAAGAGACCCAGTACTTC	CASSAPRQAQETQYF
TRBJ1-1	TRBV20-1	many	.	TGCAGTGCGAAGCAGCCGGGACGGATGAACACTGAAGCTTTCTTT	CSAKQPGRMNTEAFF